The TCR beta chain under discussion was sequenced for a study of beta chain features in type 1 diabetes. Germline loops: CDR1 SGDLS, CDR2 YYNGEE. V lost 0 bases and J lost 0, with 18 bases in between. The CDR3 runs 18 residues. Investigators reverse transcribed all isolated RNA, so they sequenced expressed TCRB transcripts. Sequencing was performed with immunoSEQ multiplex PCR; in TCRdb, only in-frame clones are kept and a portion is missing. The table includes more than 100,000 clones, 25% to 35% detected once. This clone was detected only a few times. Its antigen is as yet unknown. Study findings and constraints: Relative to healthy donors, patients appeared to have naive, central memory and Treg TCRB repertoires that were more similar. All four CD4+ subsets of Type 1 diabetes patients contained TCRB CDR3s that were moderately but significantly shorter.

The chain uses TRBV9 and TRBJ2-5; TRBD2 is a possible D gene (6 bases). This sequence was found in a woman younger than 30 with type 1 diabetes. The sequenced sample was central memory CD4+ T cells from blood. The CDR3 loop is CASSVGGRGGAYQETQYF. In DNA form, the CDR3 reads TGTGCCAGCAGCGTAGGGGGCCGGGGCGGGGCGTACCAAGAGACCCAGTACTTC.